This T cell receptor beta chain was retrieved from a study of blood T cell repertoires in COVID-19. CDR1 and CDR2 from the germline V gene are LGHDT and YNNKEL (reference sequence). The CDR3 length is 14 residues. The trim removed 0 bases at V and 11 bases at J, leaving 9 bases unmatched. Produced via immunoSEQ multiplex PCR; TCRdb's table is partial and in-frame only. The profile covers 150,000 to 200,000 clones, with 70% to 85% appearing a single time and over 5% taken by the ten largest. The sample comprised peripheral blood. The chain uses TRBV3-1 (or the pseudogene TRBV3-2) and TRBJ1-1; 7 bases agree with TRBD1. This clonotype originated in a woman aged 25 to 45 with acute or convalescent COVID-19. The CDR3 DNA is TGTGCCAGCAGCCAAGAAGGACGGACAGGAAGTGCTTTCTTT. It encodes CASSQEGRTGSAFF.